Listed here are 8 T cell receptor beta chains from one sample, sequenced in a study of T cells in Graves' hyperthyroidism and ophthalmopathy. Amplification targeted TCR beta CDR3 regions from RNA transcripts. The TCR CDR3 was amplified in a first-round RT-PCR using the HTBI primer set. A single record per CDR3 protein comes from TCRdb applying MiXCR to the multiplex PCR reads. The sample lists about 420,000 distinct CDR3 sequences; 15% to 19% were seen once. Sequenced: blood. The receptors here all came from a woman aged 18-35 years with Graves' hyperthyroidism.

J is TRBJ2-2 and V is TRBV2, with TRBD2 matching 8 bases. Trimming removed 6 bases from V and 6 bases from J; junction bases left unmatched: 6. The CDR3 has 14 residues. The V gene's germline CDR1 is SNHLY and CDR2 FYNNEI. CDR3 residues: CASRTRREAGELFF. The CDR3, as DNA: TGTGCCAGCAGGACACGGCGGGAGGCCGGGGAGCTGTTTTTT.

V gene TRBV9 combines with J gene TRBJ2-7; 10 nucleotides agree with TRBD2. This CDR3 is built from 15 residues. Looked up from germline, CDR1 is SGDLS and CDR2 is YYNGEE. The trim removed 4 bases at V and 4 bases at J, leaving 8 bases unmatched. CDR3 amino acids: CASSLTIAGGYEQYF. DNA of the CDR3: TGTGCCAGCAGCCTTACTATAGCGGGGGGATACGAGCAGTACTTC.

This clonotype has only a few counts. The rearrangement joins TRBV19 to TRBJ2-7; D is unclear. Trimming left V 5 bases short and J 2 bases short, with 7 bases between. This CDR3 comprises 12 residues. Looked up from germline, CDR1 is LNHDA and CDR2 is SQIVND (reference sequence). The CDR3 reads CASSGGAYEQYF. The CDR3 region has the DNA TGTGCCAGTAGTGGCGGCGCCTACGAGCAGTACTTC.

V gene TRBV20-1 combines with J gene TRBJ2-2; D possibly corresponds to TRBD1 (6 bases). V was shortened by 3 bases and J by 5 bases, with 13 bases between the two germline ends. From germline, CDR1 is DFQATT and CDR2 SNEGSKA (reference sequence). The CDR3 contains 14 residues. The CDR3 protein is CSASGGRGTGELFF. The DNA of the CDR3 is TGCAGTGCTAGTGGGGGCAGGGGTACCGGGGAGCTGTTTTTT.

In its sample, this clonotype was seen many times. V is TRBV20-1 and J is TRBJ1-6; tentative D call: TRBD1 (5 bases). This CDR3 spans 16 amino acids. CDR1 and CDR2 (germline): DFQATT, SNEGSKA (reference sequence). V gave up 6 bases and J gave up 2 bases, with 17 bases separating them. CDR3 in DNA: TGCAGTGCAGAACGTGACGGGACCGCCTATAATTCACCCCTCCACTTT. Its protein is CSAERDGTAYNSPLHF.

This clonotype was found many times. The chain carries TRBV3-1 and TRBJ2-1; 8 bases match TRBD2. The germline V gene has CDR1 LGHDT and CDR2 YNNKEL (reference sequence). The junction had 6 bases not matched to a gene; V was cut back by 3 bases and J by 8 bases. The CDR3 is 14 residues long. The CDR3 sequence is CASSHNREGDEQFF. The CDR3 DNA is TGTGCCAGCAGCCATAATCGGGAGGGTGATGAGCAGTTCTTC.

This clonotype was picked up many times. The chain joins TRBV5-1 to TRBJ1-1, with no clear D. Germline CDR1 and CDR2: SGHRS and YFSETQ. CDR3 length: 14 amino acids. The V and J ends lost 0 bases and 10 bases respectively, with 16 bases between them. CDR3 protein: CASSLESGDHAAFF. The DNA for the CDR3 is TGCGCCAGCAGCTTGGAATCCGGGGATCACGCAGCTTTCTTT.

At least ten counts were recorded for this clonotype. The rearrangement links TRBV3-1 to TRBJ1-1; D is unresolved. CDR3 size: 13 residues. V was trimmed by 1 base and J by 5 bases, leaving 8 bases between them. Per the germline V gene, CDR1 is LGHDT and CDR2 is YNNKEL (reference sequence). The DNA of the CDR3 is TGTGCCAGCAGCCAAGTTAGGAGGACTGAAGCTTTCTTT. Translated: CASSQVRRTEAFF.